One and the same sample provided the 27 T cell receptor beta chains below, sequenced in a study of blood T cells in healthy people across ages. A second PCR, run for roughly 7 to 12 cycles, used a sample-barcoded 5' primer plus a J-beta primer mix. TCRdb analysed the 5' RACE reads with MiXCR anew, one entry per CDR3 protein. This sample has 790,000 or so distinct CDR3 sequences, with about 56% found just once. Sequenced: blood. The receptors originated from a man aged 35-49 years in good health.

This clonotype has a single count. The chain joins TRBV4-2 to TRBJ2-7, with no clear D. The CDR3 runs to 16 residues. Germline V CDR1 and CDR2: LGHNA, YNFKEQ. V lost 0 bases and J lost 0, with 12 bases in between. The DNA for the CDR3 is TGTGCCAGCAGCCAAGAAGGTGTCCAGAGCTCCTACGAGCAGTACTTC. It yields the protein CASSQEGVQSSYEQYF.

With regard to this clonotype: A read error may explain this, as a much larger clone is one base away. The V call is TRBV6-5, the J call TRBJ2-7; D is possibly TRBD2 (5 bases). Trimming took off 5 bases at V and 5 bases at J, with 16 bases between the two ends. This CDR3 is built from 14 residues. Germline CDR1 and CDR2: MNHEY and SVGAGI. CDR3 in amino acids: CASSDTIFSDEQYF. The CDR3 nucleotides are TGTGCCAGCAGTGACACGATATTTAGCGACGAGCAGTACTTC.

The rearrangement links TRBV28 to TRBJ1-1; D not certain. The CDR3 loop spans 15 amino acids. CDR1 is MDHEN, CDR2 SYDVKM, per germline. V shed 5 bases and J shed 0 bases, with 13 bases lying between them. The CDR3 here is CASSTPQNMNTEAFF. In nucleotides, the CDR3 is TGTGCCAGCAGTACCCCCCAGAATATGAACACTGAAGCTTTCTTT. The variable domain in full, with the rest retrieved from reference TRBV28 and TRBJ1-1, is DVKVTQSSRYLVKRTGEKVFLECVQDMDHENMFWYRQDPGLGLRLIYFSYDVKMKEKGDIPEGYSVSREKKERFSLILESASTNQTSMYLCASSTPQNMNTEAFFGQGTRLTVV.

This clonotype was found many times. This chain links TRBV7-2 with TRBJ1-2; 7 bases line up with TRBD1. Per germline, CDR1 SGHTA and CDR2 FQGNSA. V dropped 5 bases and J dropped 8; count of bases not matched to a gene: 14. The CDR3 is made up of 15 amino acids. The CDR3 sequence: CASSPQTGNSFGYTF. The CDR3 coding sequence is TGTGCCAGCAGCCCGCAGACAGGGAATTCCTTCGGCTACACCTTC.

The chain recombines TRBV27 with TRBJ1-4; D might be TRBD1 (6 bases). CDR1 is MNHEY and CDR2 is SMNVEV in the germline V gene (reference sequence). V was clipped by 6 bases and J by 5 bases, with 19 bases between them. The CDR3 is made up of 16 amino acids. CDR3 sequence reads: CASRRSGGGLNEKLFF. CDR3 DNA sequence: TGTGCCAGCAGGAGGAGCGGGGGGGGCTTGAATGAAAAACTGTTTTTT.

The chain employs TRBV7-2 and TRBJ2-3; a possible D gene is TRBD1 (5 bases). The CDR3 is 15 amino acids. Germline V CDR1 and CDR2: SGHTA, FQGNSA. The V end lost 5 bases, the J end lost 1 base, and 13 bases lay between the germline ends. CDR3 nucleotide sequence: TGTGCCAGCAGCCAATCTGGGGCCGGCACAGATACGCAGTATTTT. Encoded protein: CASSQSGAGTDTQYF. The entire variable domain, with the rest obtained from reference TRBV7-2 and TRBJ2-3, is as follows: GAGVSQSPSNKVTEKGKDVELRCDPISGHTALYWYRQSLGQGLEFLIYFQGNSAPDKSGLPSDRFSAERTGGSVSTLTIQRTQQEDSAVYLCASSQSGAGTDTQYFGPGTRLTVL.

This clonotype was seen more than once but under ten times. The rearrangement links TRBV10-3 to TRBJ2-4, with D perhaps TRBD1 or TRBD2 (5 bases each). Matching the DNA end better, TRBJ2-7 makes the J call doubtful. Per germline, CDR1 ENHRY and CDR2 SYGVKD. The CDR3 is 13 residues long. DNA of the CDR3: TGTGCCATCAGCCCCGGGACGACCTACGAGCAGTACTTC. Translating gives CAISPGTTYEQYF.

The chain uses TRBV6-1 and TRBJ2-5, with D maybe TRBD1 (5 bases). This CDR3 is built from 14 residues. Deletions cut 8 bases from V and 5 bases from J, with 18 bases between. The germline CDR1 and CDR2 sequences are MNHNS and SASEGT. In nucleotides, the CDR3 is TGTGCCAGCTATCCAGGGTTTGGCGCGGAGACCCAGTACTTC. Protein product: CASYPGFGAETQYF.

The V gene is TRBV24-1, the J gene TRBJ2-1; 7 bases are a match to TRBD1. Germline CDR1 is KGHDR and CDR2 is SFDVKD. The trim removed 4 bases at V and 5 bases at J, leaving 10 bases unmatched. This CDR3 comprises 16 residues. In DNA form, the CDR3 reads TGTGCCACCAGTGACCCCACAGGGGCCAAAAACAATGAGCAGTTCTTC. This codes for CATSDPTGAKNNEQFF.

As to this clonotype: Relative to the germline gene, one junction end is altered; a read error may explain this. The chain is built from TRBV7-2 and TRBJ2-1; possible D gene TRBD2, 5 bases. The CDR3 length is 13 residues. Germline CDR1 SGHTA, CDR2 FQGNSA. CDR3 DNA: TGTGCCAGCAGTCCGGGATACTACGATGAGCAGTTCTTC. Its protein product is CASSPGYYDEQFF.

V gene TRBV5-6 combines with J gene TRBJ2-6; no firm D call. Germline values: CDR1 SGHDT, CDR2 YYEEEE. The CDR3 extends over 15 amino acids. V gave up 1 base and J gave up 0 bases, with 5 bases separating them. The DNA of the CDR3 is TGTGCCAGCAGCTTGCCGAGCTCTGGGGCCAACGTCCTGACTTTC. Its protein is CASSLPSSGANVLTF.

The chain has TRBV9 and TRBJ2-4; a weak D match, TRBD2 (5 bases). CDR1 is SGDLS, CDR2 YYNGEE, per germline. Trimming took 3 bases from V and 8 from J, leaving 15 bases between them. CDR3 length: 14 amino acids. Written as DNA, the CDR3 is TGTGCCAGCAGCGCCCCCCTACAGAGGGACATTCAGTACTTC. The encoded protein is CASSAPLQRDIQYF.

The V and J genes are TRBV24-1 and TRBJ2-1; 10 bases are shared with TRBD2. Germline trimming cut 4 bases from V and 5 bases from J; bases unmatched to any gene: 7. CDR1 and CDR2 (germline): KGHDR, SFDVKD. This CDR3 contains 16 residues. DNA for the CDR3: TGTGCCACCAGTGACCTTAGCGGGGGGCAGGACAATGAGCAGTTCTTC. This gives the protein CATSDLSGGQDNEQFF.

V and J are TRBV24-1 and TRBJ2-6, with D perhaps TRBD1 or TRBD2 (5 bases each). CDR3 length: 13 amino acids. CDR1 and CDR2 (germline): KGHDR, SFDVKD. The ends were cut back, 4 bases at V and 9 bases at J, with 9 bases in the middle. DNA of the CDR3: TGTGCCACCAGTGAGTGGGGGTTCAACGTCCTGACTTTC. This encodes CATSEWGFNVLTF.

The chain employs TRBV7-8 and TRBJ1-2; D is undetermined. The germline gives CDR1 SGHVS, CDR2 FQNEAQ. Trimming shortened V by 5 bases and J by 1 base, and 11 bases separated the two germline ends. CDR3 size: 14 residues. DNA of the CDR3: TGTGCCAGCAGCCCAGCGGGGTTTAACTATGGCTACACCTTC. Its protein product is CASSPAGFNYGYTF.

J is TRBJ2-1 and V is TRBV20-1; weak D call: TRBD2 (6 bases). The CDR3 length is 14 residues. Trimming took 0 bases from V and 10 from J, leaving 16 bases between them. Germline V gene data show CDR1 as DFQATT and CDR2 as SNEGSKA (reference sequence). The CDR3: CSARDPLSSDEQFF. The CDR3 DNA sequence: TGCAGTGCTAGAGACCCCCTTTCTAGCGACGAGCAGTTCTTC.

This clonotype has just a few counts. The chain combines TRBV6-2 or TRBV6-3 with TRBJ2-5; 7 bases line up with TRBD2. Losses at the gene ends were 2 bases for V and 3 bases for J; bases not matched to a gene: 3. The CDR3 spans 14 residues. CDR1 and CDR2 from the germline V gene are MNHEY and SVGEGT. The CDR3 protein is CASSYTGGKETQYF. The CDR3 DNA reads TGTGCCAGCAGTTACACGGGAGGAAAAGAGACCCAGTACTTC.

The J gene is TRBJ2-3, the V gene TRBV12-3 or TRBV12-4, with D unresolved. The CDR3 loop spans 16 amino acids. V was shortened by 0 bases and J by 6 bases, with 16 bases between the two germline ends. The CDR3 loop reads CASSLAWGSIGDTQYF. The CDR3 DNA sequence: TGTGCCAGCAGTTTAGCGTGGGGTTCCATCGGGGATACGCAGTATTTT.

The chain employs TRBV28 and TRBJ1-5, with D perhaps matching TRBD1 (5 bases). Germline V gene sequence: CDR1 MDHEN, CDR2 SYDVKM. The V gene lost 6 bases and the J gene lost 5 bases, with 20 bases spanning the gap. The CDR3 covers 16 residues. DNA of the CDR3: TGTGCCAGCAGAGATCATCTTCAGGGTAGATATCAGCCCCAGCATTTT. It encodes CASRDHLQGRYQPQHF.

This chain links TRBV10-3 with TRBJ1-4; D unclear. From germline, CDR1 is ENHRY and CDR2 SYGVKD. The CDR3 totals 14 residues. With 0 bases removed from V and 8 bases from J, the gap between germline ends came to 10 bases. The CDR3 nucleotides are TGTGCCATCAGTGAGTCGGCAGATTTAGAAAAACTGTTTTTT. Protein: CAISESADLEKLFF.

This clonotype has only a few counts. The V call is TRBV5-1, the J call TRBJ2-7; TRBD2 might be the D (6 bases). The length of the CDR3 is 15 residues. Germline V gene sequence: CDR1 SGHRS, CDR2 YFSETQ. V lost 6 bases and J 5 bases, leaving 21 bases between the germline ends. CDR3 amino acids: CASTPEASVNNEQYF. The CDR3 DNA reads TGCGCCAGCACCCCGGAGGCTAGCGTTAACAACGAGCAGTACTTC.

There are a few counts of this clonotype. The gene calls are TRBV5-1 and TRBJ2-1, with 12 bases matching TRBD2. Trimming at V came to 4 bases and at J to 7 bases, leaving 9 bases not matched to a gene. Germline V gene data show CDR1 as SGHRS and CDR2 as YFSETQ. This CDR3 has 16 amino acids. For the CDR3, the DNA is TGCGCCAGCAGCCCCACCGGGACTAGCGGGCGGAATGAGCAGTTCTTC. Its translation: CASSPTGTSGRNEQFF.

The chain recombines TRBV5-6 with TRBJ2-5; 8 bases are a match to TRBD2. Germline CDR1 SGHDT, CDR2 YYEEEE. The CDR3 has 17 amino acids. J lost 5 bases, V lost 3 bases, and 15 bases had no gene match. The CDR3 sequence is CASSSDGTGGRYETQYF. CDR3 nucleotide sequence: TGTGCCAGCAGCTCGGATGGGACGGGGGGGAGGTACGAGACCCAGTACTTC.

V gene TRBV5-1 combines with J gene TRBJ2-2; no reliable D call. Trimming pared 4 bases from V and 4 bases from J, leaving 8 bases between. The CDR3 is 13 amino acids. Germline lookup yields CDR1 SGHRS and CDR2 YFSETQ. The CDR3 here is CASSPGSTGELFF. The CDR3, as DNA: TGCGCCAGCAGCCCCGGTAGCACCGGGGAGCTGTTTTTT.

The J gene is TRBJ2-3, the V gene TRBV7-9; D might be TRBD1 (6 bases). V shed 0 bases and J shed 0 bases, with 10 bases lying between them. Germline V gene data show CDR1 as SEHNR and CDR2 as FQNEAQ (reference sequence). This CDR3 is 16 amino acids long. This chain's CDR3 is CASSLARQESTDTQYF. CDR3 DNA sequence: TGTGCCAGCAGCTTAGCGCGACAGGAGAGCACAGATACGCAGTATTTT. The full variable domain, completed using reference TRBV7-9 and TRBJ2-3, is DTGVSQNPRHKITKRGQNVTFRCDPISEHNRLYWYRQTLGQGPEFLTYFQNEAQLEKSRLLSDRFSAERPKGSFSTLEIQRTEQGDSAMYLCASSLARQESTDTQYFGPGTRLTVL.

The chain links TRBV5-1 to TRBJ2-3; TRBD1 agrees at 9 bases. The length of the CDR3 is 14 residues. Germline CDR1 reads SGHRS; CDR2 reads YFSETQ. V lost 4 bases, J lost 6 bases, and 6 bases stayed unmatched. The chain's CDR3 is CASSKTGGLDTQYF. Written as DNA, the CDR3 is TGCGCCAGCAGCAAGACAGGGGGGTTGGATACGCAGTATTTT.

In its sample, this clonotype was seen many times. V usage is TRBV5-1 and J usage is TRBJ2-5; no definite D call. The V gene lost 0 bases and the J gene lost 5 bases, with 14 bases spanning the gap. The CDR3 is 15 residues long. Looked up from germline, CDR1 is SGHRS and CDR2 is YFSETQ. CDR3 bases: TGCGCCAGCAGCTTGGGGTCTCAGGCCAAGGAGACCCAGTACTTC. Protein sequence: CASSLGSQAKETQYF. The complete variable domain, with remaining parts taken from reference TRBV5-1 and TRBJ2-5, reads KAGVTQTPRYLIKTRGQQVTLSCSPISGHRSVSWYQQTPGQGLQFLFEYFSETQRNKGNFPGRFSGRQFSNSRSEMNVSTLELGDSALYLCASSLGSQAKETQYFGPGTRLLVL.